This TCR beta chain was retrieved from a study of Ad26.COV2.S vaccination and SARS-CoV-2 variants. TCRdb's copy holds only in-frame clones and misses some; the assay was immunoSEQ multiplex PCR. Of about 320,000 clones listed, 85% to 90% were seen once; the top ten hold 4.5% to 7%. Regarding treatment: some 20 received Ad26.COV2.S at low or high dose, single or two shots; about 5 received placebo; per-sample allocation not given. After the first vaccine or placebo injection, samples were drawn on day 63. It was Wuhan-strain SARS-CoV-2 spike that the Ad26 vaccine vector expressed. CDR1 LGHNA and CDR2 YNFKEQ come from the germline V gene. V lost 0 bases and J 2 bases, leaving 14 bases between the germline ends. CDR3 length: 17 amino acids.

Sequencing was performed on peripheral blood, taken in a trial of Ad26.COV2.S vaccine versus placebo. This TCR came from a person aged 18-60 years who received the Ad26.COV2.S COVID-19 vaccine or a placebo. The genes are TRBV4-2 and TRBJ1-5, with a weak D call TRBD1 (5 bases). CDR3 DNA: TGTGCCAGCAGCCAAGACTCGGGGGGGTTCGGCAATCAGCCCCAGCATTTT. This translates into CASSQDSGGFGNQPQHF.